These T cell receptor beta chains were read from a single sample in a study of blood T cell repertoires in COVID-19. The assay was immunoSEQ multiplex PCR, and TCRdb's table has in-frame clones only and misses some. The sample shows around 150,000 clones, about 90% of them seen only once. Sequencing was carried out using peripheral blood. These receptors originate from a woman aged 55-69 years with active or convalescent COVID-19. CDR3s include the opening cysteine and the closing phenylalanine or tryptophan. Fields, in order: V gene, J gene, clone size, CDR3 protein. Not all rows give a size; the values are once, few, many and, for expanded clones, a class.

TRBV18	TRBJ1-1	NA	CASSSGQGVNTEAFF
TRBV30	TRBJ1-2	NA	CAWSELVTVGNGYTF
TRBV18	TRBJ1-1	NA	CASSLQRTDEAFF
TRBV7-3	TRBJ2-1	once	CASSLSSGDLYNEQFF
TRBV10-3	TRBJ2-7	NA	CAISETGEQYF
TRBV6-2/TRBV6-3	TRBJ1-5	NA	CASSLDSAVGQPQHF
TRBV18	TRBJ2-7	once	CASSIQGNEQYF
TRBV5-1	TRBJ1-2	NA	CASRTGTANYGYTF
TRBV6-6	TRBJ1-1	NA	CASSSPTGMGAEAFF
TRBV19	TRBJ2-5	NA	CASSMLAGGETQYF
TRBV18	TRBJ1-6	NA	CASWPGQNNSPLHF
TRBV5-4	TRBJ2-5	NA	CASSLQGATETQYF
TRBV7-2	TRBJ2-7	NA	CASSLFLAGYEQYF
TRBV3-1/TRBV3-2	TRBJ2-6	NA	CASSLDREIILGANVLTF
TRBV7-6	TRBJ2-7	NA	CASSLRVAGADEQYF
TRBV25-1	TRBJ1-2	NA	CASSEGQSYGYTF
TRBV4-3	TRBJ1-3	NA	CASSQVRGPGSSGNTIYF
TRBV3-1/TRBV3-2	TRBJ2-7	NA	CASSQVAGRSSYEQYF
TRBV4-3	TRBJ1-4	NA	CASSRLPGQEGEKLFF
TRBV6-2/TRBV6-3	TRBJ1-2	few	CASSYSIQGFYGYTF
TRBV11-3	TRBJ1-1	NA	CASSLGEGANTEAFF
TRBV5-1	TRBJ2-4	NA	CASSLSGSGPKNIQYF
TRBV6-2/TRBV6-3	TRBJ2-5	NA	CASSPGGEETQYF
TRBV2	TRBJ2-3	NA	CASSSLGGTPTDTQYF
TRBV18	TRBJ2-3	NA	CASSSGTGGTDTQYF
TRBV6-5	TRBJ1-2	NA	CASSYQPWTGTYGYTF
TRBV6-2/TRBV6-3	TRBJ2-3	NA	CASSYPLGTSGYSSTDTQYF
TRBV19	TRBJ1-6	NA	CASSQGYNSPLHF
TRBV19	TRBJ2-1	NA	CASSIEASGDREQFF
TRBV12-3/TRBV12-4	TRBJ1-6	NA	CASSTDRASPLHF
TRBV2	TRBJ1-4	NA	CASSPDEKLFF
TRBV18	TRBJ2-2	few	CASSPGQSNTGELFF